This T cell receptor (beta chain) was documented in a study of control samples from healthy donors and cancer patients. Only in-frame clones appear in the TCRdb table, and some are missing; sequencing was by immunoSEQ multiplex PCR. Among about 52,000 clones, 85% to 95% were seen once, and the ten largest hold approximately 2.4%. The J segment lost 5 bases and the V segment lost 8 bases, leaving 6 bases of the junction unmatched. The CDR3 length is 14 residues. CDR1 SGHRS and CDR2 YFSETQ come from the germline V gene. Sequenced sample: blood. The clonotype comes from a man aged 25 to 45 in good health. V is TRBV5-1 and J is TRBJ2-1; 11 nucleotides align to TRBD2. The CDR3 DNA sequence: TGCGCCAGTGCGGGGACTAGCGGTAACAATGAGCAGTTCTTC. Translated, it gives CASAGTSGNNEQFF.